These 15 T cell receptor beta chains were sequenced from one sample in a study of cytomegalovirus exposure and HLA in healthy donors. Sequenced by immunoSEQ multiplex PCR; TCRdb stores in-frame clones only, minus some. The sample yields about 120,000 clones, approximately 90% seen once. The material sequenced was PBMCs. These receptors were taken from a woman younger than 45 in good health and CMV-seropositive.

The rearrangement uses TRBV6-5 and TRBJ2-5, with 10 bases aligning to TRBD1. Looked up from germline, CDR1 is MNHEY and CDR2 is SVGAGI. The CDR3 sequence is 14 residues long. The trim removed 6 bases at V and 1 base at J, leaving 2 bases unmatched. DNA for the CDR3: TGTGCCAGCAGCCGACAGGGGGCCCAAGAGACCCAGTACTTC. Residues: CASSRQGAQETQYF.

This sequence joins TRBV18 and TRBJ1-1; possibly TRBD1 for D (5 bases). The CDR3 runs 18 residues. Trimming cost V 4 bases and J 5 bases, with 26 bases left between them. CDR1 and CDR2 from the germline V gene are KGHSH and LQKENI. CDR3 protein: CASSRSEGLGTGRTEAFF. The CDR3 DNA follows: TGTGCCAGCTCACGTTCGGAGGGGCTGGGGACCGGACGGACTGAAGCTTTCTTT.

The chain joins TRBV9 to TRBJ1-2, with D unclear. CDR1 is SGDLS, CDR2 YYNGEE, per germline. The CDR3 sequence is 12 residues long. V was clipped by 4 bases and J by 2 bases, with 6 bases between them. CDR3 sequence (DNA): TGTGCCAGCAGCAGCCTCAACTATGGCTACACCTTC. This translates into CASSSLNYGYTF.

The rearrangement links TRBV4-2 to TRBJ2-1, with 11 positions matching TRBD2. The CDR3 is 16 residues long. V lost 1 base, J lost 5 bases, and 4 bases stayed unmatched. Germline loops: CDR1 LGHNA, CDR2 YNFKEQ. The CDR3 loop reads CASSQALAGGDNEQFF. CDR3 nucleotides: TGTGCCAGCAGCCAAGCCCTAGCGGGGGGCGACAATGAGCAGTTCTTC.

About this clone itself: The junction differs from germline at one of its ends, possibly a read error. The chain recombines TRBV4-2 with TRBJ2-2; TRBD2 matches at 7 bases. This CDR3 region has 15 residues. CDR1 and CDR2 from the germline V gene are LGHNA and YNFKEQ. CDR3 in DNA: TGTGCCAGCAGCCAAGAGGGGGGGAACCCCGGGGAGCTGTTTTTT. Translating gives CASSQEGGNPGELFF.

The chain recombines TRBV6-5 with TRBJ2-7; maybe TRBD2 (6 bases). V gave up 8 bases and J gave up 11 bases, with 16 bases separating them. Germline lookup yields CDR1 MNHEY and CDR2 SVGAGI. The CDR3 contains 11 residues. As DNA, the CDR3 is TGTGCCAGCGGCGCGGGGCTCAGGGAGTACTTC. It encodes CASGAGLREYF.

The chain employs TRBV19 and TRBJ1-2, with 8 bases lining up with TRBD1. V gave up 9 bases and J gave up 4 bases; unmatched junction bases: 7. Germline V gene lookup returns CDR1 LNHDA and CDR2 SQIVND (reference sequence). The CDR3 totals 13 residues. The chain's CDR3 is CASQQGVGYGYTF. The CDR3 bases are TGTGCCAGCCAACAGGGGGTTGGCTATGGCTACACCTTC.

The chain is built from TRBV5-1 and TRBJ2-2; D is possibly TRBD2 (6 bases). Germline-derived CDR1 and CDR2 are SGHRS and YFSETQ. V lost 4 bases to trimming and J lost 0 bases, with 19 bases between them. The CDR3 covers 18 residues. In DNA, the CDR3 is TGCGCCAGCAGCCAGCTAACGGCGCGGGGCGCGAACACCGGGGAGCTGTTTTTT. Protein: CASSQLTARGANTGELFF. Full variable domain (remainder filled in from reference TRBV5-1 and TRBJ2-2): KAGVTQTPRYLIKTRGQQVTLSCSPISGHRSVSWYQQTPGQGLQFLFEYFSETQRNKGNFPGRFSGRQFSNSRSEMNVSTLELGDSALYLCASSQLTARGANTGELFFGEGSRLTVL.

The chain employs TRBV5-1 and TRBJ2-5; D unresolved. The CDR3 is 14 residues long. The germline V gene has CDR1 SGHRS and CDR2 YFSETQ. V lost 4 bases and J lost 4, with 14 bases in between. This chain's CDR3 is CASSISTNRETQYF. As DNA, the CDR3 is TGCGCCAGCAGCATTTCAACCAACAGAGAGACCCAGTACTTC.

The genes are TRBV6-1 and TRBJ2-5; TRBD2 matches 11 bases. V lost 10 bases and J lost 4; bases outside the gene matches: 8. This CDR3 contains 14 residues. Germline V lookup: CDR1 MNHNS, CDR2 SASEGT. CDR3 in amino acids: CATKVAGGRETQYF. CDR3 bases: TGTGCCACTAAGGTAGCGGGAGGGCGAGAGACCCAGTACTTC.

This clone was seen just once. V gene TRBV5-6 combines with J gene TRBJ2-5; 7 nucleotides agree with TRBD1. Germline lookup yields CDR1 SGHDT and CDR2 YYEEEE. CDR3 length equals 15 residues. V lost 0 bases to trimming and J lost 1 base; unmatched junction nucleotides: 3. CDR3 nucleotide sequence: TGTGCCAGCAGCTTGGGGGGGACAGTCCAAGAGACCCAGTACTTC. Residues: CASSLGGTVQETQYF.

This clone showed up just once. This chain uses TRBV9 with TRBJ2-2; D remains ambiguous. The CDR3 runs to 13 residues. V dropped 3 bases and J dropped 0 bases, with 3 bases sitting between them. Germline V gives CDR1 SGDLS, CDR2 YYNGEE. In DNA, the CDR3 is TGTGCCAGCAGCGCCACGAACACCGGGGAGCTGTTTTTT. Translation: CASSATNTGELFF.

CDR3 amino acids: CASSGTGDQAGDTQYF. CDR3 bases: TGTGCCAGCAGCGGGACAGGGGATCAGGCCGGAGATACGCAGTATTTT. V gene TRBV9 combines with J gene TRBJ2-3, with 9 bases fitting TRBD1. V lost 3 bases to trimming and J lost 5 bases; unmatched junction nucleotides: 10. The germline V gene has CDR1 SGDLS and CDR2 YYNGEE. This CDR3 is 16 amino acids long.

The V call is TRBV6-1, the J call TRBJ2-4; no firm D call. The germline CDR1 and CDR2 sequences are MNHNS and SASEGT. The V and J ends lost 1 base and 0 bases respectively, with 16 bases between them. The CDR3 extends over 18 amino acids. CDR3 nucleotide sequence: TGTGCCAGCAGTGAAGAAGTCTCAGGTGTAATAGCCAAAAACATTCAGTACTTC. Protein sequence: CASSEEVSGVIAKNIQYF.

The genes are TRBV29-1 and TRBJ2-5; D is perhaps TRBD2 (6 bases). The CDR3 spans 11 residues. V lost 6 bases to trimming and J lost 5 bases, with 10 bases between them. The germline gives CDR1 SQVTM, CDR2 ANQGSEA. CDR3 DNA sequence: TGCAGCGTGGGAGGAACGGAGACCCAGTACTTC. It codes for CSVGGTETQYF.